What follows are 30 T cell receptor beta chains derived from one specimen sequenced in a study of shared clonotypes between healthy human individuals. Some clones are missing from TCRdb's copy, which holds only in-frame ones; the method was immunoSEQ multiplex PCR. The sample contains some 2,000,000 clones, under 97% of which appear only once. Sequencing used naive CD4+ T cells sorted from blood. Subset specified: CD45RA+ positively selected. The receptors derive from a young man in good health.

This clone was seen a single time. The V and J genes are TRBV18 and TRBJ2-5; unclear D gene. The germline V and J ends were trimmed by 2 bases and 2 bases, with 18 bases remaining between them. This CDR3 is built from 17 residues. In germline, CDR1 is KGHSH, CDR2 LQKENI. The CDR3 DNA reads as TGTGCCAGCTCACCAGGGGTGGGGTCTCTCCAACAAGAGACCCAGTACTTC. It specifies CASSPGVGSLQQETQYF.

This sequence joins TRBV2 and TRBJ1-5, with a tentative D call TRBD1 (5 bases). The CDR3 extends over 14 amino acids. Germline assignment: CDR1 SNHLY and CDR2 FYNNEI. V was clipped by 4 bases and J by 8 bases, with 15 bases between them. CDR3 sequence (DNA): TGTGCCAGCAGTGTACGTCAGGGAAACGAGCCCCAGCATTTT. It codes for CASSVRQGNEPQHF.

The rearrangement links TRBV27 to TRBJ1-1; D remains ambiguous. The V end was cut by 5 bases, the J end by 2 bases, with 9 bases between. Germline V gene lookup returns CDR1 MNHEY and CDR2 SMNVEV (reference sequence). The CDR3 runs to 13 residues. CDR3 in amino acids: CASSQRGNTEAFF. The CDR3 DNA reads as TGTGCCAGCAGTCAGCGGGGTAACACTGAAGCTTTCTTT.

The chain has TRBV2 and TRBJ2-7; 11 nucleotides line up with TRBD2. V was clipped by 6 bases and J by 2 bases; unmatched bases: 6. Looked up from germline, CDR1 is SNHLY and CDR2 is FYNNEI. This CDR3 is 15 amino acids long. CDR3 residues: CASRPGLAATYEQYF. CDR3 bases: TGTGCCAGCAGACCGGGACTAGCGGCAACCTACGAGCAGTACTTC. Full variable domain (rest looked up from reference TRBV2 and TRBJ2-7): EPEVTQTPSHQVTQMGQEVILRCVPISNHLYFYWYRQILGQKVEFLVSFYNNEISEKSEIFDDQFSVERPDGSNFTLKIRSTKLEDSAMYFCASRPGLAATYEQYFGPGTRLTVT.

The V and J genes are TRBV5-8 and TRBJ1-4, with 9 bases identical to TRBD1. This CDR3 contains 15 residues. V lost 4 bases to trimming and J lost 17 bases; unmatched junction nucleotides: 18. CDR1 and CDR2 from the germline V gene are SGHTS and YDEGEE. CDR3 nucleotide sequence: TGTGCCAGCAGCCTCGGACAGGGGTTGGACGTCGAGGACTTTTTT. It specifies CASSLGQGLDVEDFF.

The sample holds one count of this clone. V usage is TRBV27 and J usage is TRBJ2-3, with unresolved D. The CDR3 consists of 12 residues. Trimming took 4 bases from V and 2 from J, leaving 4 bases between them. Germline CDR1 is MNHEY and CDR2 is SMNVEV (reference sequence). The CDR3 spells CASSWNTDTQYF. In DNA form, the CDR3 reads TGTGCCAGCAGTTGGAACACAGATACGCAGTATTTT.

The CDR3 protein is CASSLVRSSYNEQFF. The CDR3 DNA is TGTGCCAGCAGCTTGGTCCGAAGCTCCTACAATGAGCAGTTCTTC. The chain has TRBV5-8 and TRBJ2-1, with D hard to call. V was shortened by 0 bases and J by 0 bases, with 7 bases between the two germline ends. The CDR3 totals 15 residues. Germline CDR1 and CDR2: SGHTS and YDEGEE.

The genes are TRBV10-3 and TRBJ1-6; the D is unclear. The CDR3 length is 13 residues. Germline values: CDR1 ENHRY, CDR2 SYGVKD. V shed 0 bases and J shed 5 bases, with 2 bases lying between them. The CDR3 DNA reads as TGTGCCATCAGTGAGTCAGATAATTCACCCCTCCACTTT. It encodes CAISESDNSPLHF.

The rearrangement uses TRBV7-2 and TRBJ2-7; D remains ambiguous. V lost 5 bases and J lost 1, with 15 bases in between. This CDR3 has 15 amino acids. Germline V gene lookup returns CDR1 SGHTA and CDR2 FQGNSA. CDR3 nucleotide sequence: TGTGCCAGCAGCCCGGAGACTGGAACATCCTACGAGCAGTACTTC. Translated: CASSPETGTSYEQYF.

In regard to this clone: Within the sample, other DNA sequences also encode this same CDR3. The V gene is TRBV5-1, the J gene TRBJ2-7; maybe TRBD1 (6 bases). CDR1 SGHRS and CDR2 YFSETQ come from the germline V gene. This CDR3 spans 14 amino acids. Trimming removed 0 bases at V and 2 bases at J, with 9 bases between. Here the CDR3 reads CASSLEAGAYEQYF. DNA of the CDR3: TGCGCCAGCAGCTTGGAGGCAGGGGCCTACGAGCAGTACTTC.

The J gene is TRBJ2-3, the V gene TRBV9; 11 bases are shared with TRBD2. V gave up 4 bases and J gave up 6 bases; unmatched junction bases: 10. The length of the CDR3 is 16 residues. Germline loops: CDR1 SGDLS, CDR2 YYNGEE. For the CDR3, the DNA is TGTGCCAGCAGCTCCACTAGCGGGGGCCCCCGGGATACGCAGTATTTT. Its protein is CASSSTSGGPRDTQYF. Filled out from reference TRBV9 and TRBJ2-3, the complete variable domain reads DSGVTQTPKHLITATGQRVTLRCSPRSGDLSVYWYQQSLDQGLQFLIQYYNGEERAKGNILERFSAQQFPDLHSELNLSSLELGDSALYFCASSSTSGGPRDTQYFGPGTRLTVL.

The V and J genes are TRBV30 and TRBJ1-1; D ambiguous. V lost 6 bases and J lost 1, with 9 bases in between. The V gene's germline CDR1 is GTSNPN and CDR2 SVGIG (reference sequence). The CDR3 is 12 amino acids. The CDR3 loop is CACRRENTEAFF. CDR3 bases: TGTGCCTGTCGACGAGAGAACACTGAAGCTTTCTTT.

The chain couples TRBV6-1 to TRBJ1-5; unclear D gene. The V and J ends lost 3 bases and 7 bases respectively, with 10 bases between them. Germline CDR1 reads MNHNS; CDR2 reads SASEGT. CDR3 length: 13 residues. The CDR3 coding sequence is TGTGCCAGCAGTGACGAAAATGGCCAGCCCCAGCATTTT. This sequence encodes CASSDENGQPQHF.

The chain employs TRBV28 and TRBJ1-1; possible D gene TRBD1, 5 bases. The CDR3 is 11 residues long. Germline CDR1 and CDR2: MDHEN and SYDVKM. The V end lost 5 bases, the J end lost 8 bases, and 9 bases lay between the germline ends. CDR3 sequence reads: CASSGTIEAFF. In DNA form, the CDR3 reads TGTGCCAGCAGTGGGACCATAGAAGCTTTCTTT.

About this clone: No conserved phenylalanine or tryptophan is present at the end of the CDR3, so a read error is the likely explanation. Because the CDR3's place on the DNA is in doubt, the DNA is left out and the CDR3 is given as listed by TCRdb. The gene calls are TRBV11-2 and TRBJ1-2; the table gives TRBD1 as D, unverified against the DNA. The V gene's germline CDR1 is SGHAT and CDR2 FQNNGV. 13 amino acids form the CDR3, both terminal residues included. The chain's CDR3 is CASSINPRDREIY.

About this clone: At the DNA level, this CDR3 is encoded by other sequences in the same sample as well. The chain combines TRBV10-3 with TRBJ1-5, with D unclear. The CDR3 covers 14 residues. Trimming took off 2 bases at V and 5 bases at J, with 10 bases between the two ends. Germline CDR1 ENHRY, CDR2 SYGVKD. The CDR3, as DNA: TGTGCCATCAGTGAGAATCCCTCGTATCAGCCCCAGCATTTT. This encodes CAISENPSYQPQHF.

The rearrangement uses TRBV7-3 and TRBJ2-6, with 9 bases lining up with TRBD1. This CDR3 comprises 19 residues. Losses at the gene ends were 5 bases for V and 2 bases for J; bases not matched to a gene: 13. Germline loops: CDR1 SGHTA, CDR2 FQGTGA. CDR3 nucleotides: TGTGCCAGCAGCGTTAGCCCGGGACAGGGTATAGCTGGGGCCAACGTCCTGACTTTC. This translates into CASSVSPGQGIAGANVLTF.

V gene TRBV11-2 combines with J gene TRBJ1-2; D is unclear. Germline CDR1 reads SGHAT; CDR2 reads FQNNGV. The germline V and J ends were trimmed by 1 base and 8 bases, with 14 bases remaining between them. This CDR3 is built from 14 residues. This CDR3 reads CASSLGGGFGGYTF. The CDR3 nucleotides are TGTGCCAGCAGCTTAGGCGGCGGGTTTGGGGGCTACACCTTC.

The chain couples TRBV5-1 to TRBJ2-6; 7 nucleotides match TRBD1. With V trimmed by 4 bases and J by 1 base, 11 bases remained unmatched. The CDR3 is 18 residues long. Per germline, CDR1 SGHRS and CDR2 YFSETQ. CDR3 protein: CASSPLQGQTSGANVLTF. The CDR3 nucleotides read TGCGCCAGCAGCCCCCTACAGGGACAGACTTCTGGGGCCAACGTCCTGACTTTC.

The CDR3 sequence: CASTGQGANEQYF. CDR3 DNA: TGTGCCAGCACCGGACAGGGGGCGAACGAGCAGTACTTC. J is TRBJ2-7 and V is TRBV18; 11 bases align to TRBD1. The germline CDR1 and CDR2 sequences are KGHSH and LQKENI. The CDR3 runs to 13 residues. With V trimmed by 8 bases and J by 5 bases, 5 bases remained unmatched.

V and J are TRBV10-1 and TRBJ1-6, with TRBD1 matching over 11 bases. Germline CDR1 WNHNN, CDR2 SYGVQD (reference sequence). The CDR3 is made up of 18 amino acids. J lost 8 bases, V lost 8 bases, and 17 bases had no gene match. The DNA for the CDR3 is TGCGCCAGCGGACTCCGGGGGGACAGGGGGACGGGGCATTCACCCCTCCACTTT. Encoded protein: CASGLRGDRGTGHSPLHF.

The V and J genes are TRBV5-6 and TRBJ1-2; weak D call: TRBD1 (5 bases). The V end was cut by 1 base, the J end by 6 bases, with 19 bases between. The CDR3 runs to 16 residues. Looked up from germline, CDR1 is SGHDT and CDR2 is YYEEEE. This chain's CDR3 is CASSLSGRETPHGYTF. The CDR3 nucleotides read TGTGCCAGCAGCTTGTCGGGCAGGGAGACTCCCCATGGCTACACCTTC. The entire variable domain, with the rest obtained from reference TRBV5-6 and TRBJ1-2, is as follows: DAGVTQSPTHLIKTRGQQVTLRCSPKSGHDTVSWYQQALGQGPQFIFQYYEEEERQRGNFPDRFSGHQFPNYSSELNVNALLLGDSALYLCASSLSGRETPHGYTFGSGTRLTVV.

V usage is TRBV25-1 and J usage is TRBJ1-3; no clear D. The CDR3 covers 13 residues. The V end lost 6 bases, the J end lost 4 bases, and 10 bases lay between the germline ends. CDR1 is MGHDK and CDR2 is SYGVNS in the germline V gene. The CDR3 nucleotides are TGTGCCAGCAGCAACGACCTGGGAAACACCATATATTTT. Amino acids: CASSNDLGNTIYF.

The V and J genes are TRBV5-1 and TRBJ2-1; 8 bases agree with TRBD2. Germline-derived CDR1 and CDR2 are SGHRS and YFSETQ. CDR3 size: 16 residues. The ends lost 5 bases at V and 1 base at J; junction bases unmatched: 8. CDR3 region: CASRISGTSSYNEQFF. As DNA, the CDR3 is TGCGCCAGCAGGATTTCCGGGACTAGTTCCTACAATGAGCAGTTCTTC.

CDR3 amino acids: CASSFRQGDYGYTF. CDR3 bases: TGTGCCAGCAGCTTCCGACAGGGGGACTATGGCTACACCTTC. V usage is TRBV9 and J usage is TRBJ1-2; TRBD1 aligns across 9 bases. Germline CDR1 SGDLS, CDR2 YYNGEE. Germline trimming cut 4 bases from V and 3 bases from J; bases unmatched to any gene: 4. The CDR3 contains 14 residues. The full variable domain, with the rest looked up from reference TRBV9 and TRBJ1-2, is DSGVTQTPKHLITATGQRVTLRCSPRSGDLSVYWYQQSLDQGLQFLIQYYNGEERAKGNILERFSAQQFPDLHSELNLSSLELGDSALYFCASSFRQGDYGYTFGSGTRLTVV.

This chain uses TRBV6-5 with TRBJ2-2; no reliable D call. The CDR3 is 12 amino acids. Trimming left V 7 bases short and J 6 bases short, with 9 bases between. CDR1 MNHEY and CDR2 SVGAGI come from the germline V gene. This CDR3 is CASIDSSGELFF. CDR3 nucleotide sequence: TGTGCCAGCATTGACTCTTCCGGGGAGCTGTTTTTT.

The rearrangement links TRBV4-1 to TRBJ1-1, with 11 bases that match TRBD1. CDR1 is MGHRA and CDR2 is YSYEKL in the germline V gene. The CDR3 is 15 residues long. V gave up 0 bases and J gave up 4 bases; unmatched junction bases: 1. CDR3 nucleotide sequence: TGCGCCAGCAGCCAAGATGGGACAGGGGGCACTGAAGCTTTCTTT. Its translation: CASSQDGTGGTEAFF.

This sequence joins TRBV28 and TRBJ2-3, with 7 bases that match TRBD1. Looked up from germline, CDR1 is MDHEN and CDR2 is SYDVKM. There are 13 residues in the CDR3. Trimming removed 7 bases from V and 4 bases from J; junction bases left unmatched: 5. DNA of the CDR3: TGTGCCAGCATAGCAGGGGGAGCAGATACGCAGTATTTT. Residues: CASIAGGADTQYF. Based on the CDR3 plus reference TRBV28 and TRBJ2-3, the full variable domain is DVKVTQSSRYLVKRTGEKVFLECVQDMDHENMFWYRQDPGLGLRLIYFSYDVKMKEKGDIPEGYSVSREKKERFSLILESASTNQTSMYLCASIAGGADTQYFGPGTRLTVL.

This clone was counted a single time. The J gene is TRBJ2-1, the V gene TRBV30; D unclear. The CDR3 consists of 14 residues. V was pared by 2 bases and J by 0 bases, with 8 bases between. The germline V gene encodes CDR1 GTSNPN and CDR2 SVGIG (reference sequence). CDR3 sequence reads: CAWSLLGSYNEQFF. As DNA, the CDR3 is TGTGCCTGGAGTCTATTGGGCTCCTACAATGAGCAGTTCTTC.

Worth noting for this clone: The sample contains more than one DNA sequence encoding this CDR3. V and J are TRBV4-3 and TRBJ2-7, with a tentative D call TRBD2 (5 bases). This CDR3 has 13 residues. The V gene's germline CDR1 is LGHNA and CDR2 YSLEER. Trimming stripped 3 bases from V and 5 bases from J, with 11 bases between. The CDR3 bases are TGCGCCAGCAGCCAGGGGTTAGCGAACGAGCAGTACTTC. Protein sequence: CASSQGLANEQYF.